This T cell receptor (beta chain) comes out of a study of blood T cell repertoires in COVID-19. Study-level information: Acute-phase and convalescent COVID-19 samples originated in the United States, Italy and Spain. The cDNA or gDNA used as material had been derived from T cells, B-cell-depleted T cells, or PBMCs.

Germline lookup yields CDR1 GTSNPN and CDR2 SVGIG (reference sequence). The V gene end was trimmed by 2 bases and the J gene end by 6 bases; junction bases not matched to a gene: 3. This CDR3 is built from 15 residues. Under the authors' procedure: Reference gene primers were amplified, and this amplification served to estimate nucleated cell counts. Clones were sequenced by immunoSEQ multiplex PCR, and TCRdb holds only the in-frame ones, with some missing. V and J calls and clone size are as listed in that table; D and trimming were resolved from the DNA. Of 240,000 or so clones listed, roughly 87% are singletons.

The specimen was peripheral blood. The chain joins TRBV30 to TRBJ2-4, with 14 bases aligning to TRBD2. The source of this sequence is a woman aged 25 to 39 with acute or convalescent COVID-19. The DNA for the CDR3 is TGTGCCTGGAGTCTCGGGACTAGCGGGAGAAACATTCAGTACTTC. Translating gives CAWSLGTSGRNIQYF.